Here is one TCR beta chain with its context. The antigen is undetermined. The immunoSEQ assay was v3. Method: immunoSEQ multiplex PCR; TCRdb's copy keeps in-frame clones and lacks some. The table records about 60,000 clones, roughly 69% of them present only once. The data belong to a study of TIL therapy for anti-PD-1-resistant metastatic lung cancer. Study-level information: Tumor harvest preceded PD-1/PD-L1 blockade, followed by nivolumab treatment. Half of patients were current or former smokers.

As to time point: pre-treatment sample, taken before nivolumab and TIL therapy. In germline, CDR1 is SGHTS, CDR2 YDEGEE. There are 15 residues in the CDR3. The V end lost 0 bases, the J end lost 3 bases, and 12 bases lay between the germline ends. Study results and limitations: The baseline peripheral repertoire was partially replaced by infused TIL clonotypes that later decayed.

The sequence derives from a person aged 25 to 80 with non-small cell lung cancer. Sequencing was performed on blood, taken at baseline. J is TRBJ1-1 and V is TRBV5-8, with no clear D. The CDR3 reads CASSLVWEGDTEAFF. DNA of the CDR3: TGTGCCAGCAGCTTGGTATGGGAGGGCGACACTGAAGCTTTCTTT.